The 15 T cell receptor beta chains below all came from one sample that was sequenced in a study of shared clonotypes between healthy human individuals (dated by TCRdb to 2020 to 2021). The library was prepared using the immunoSEQ multiplex PCR assay. TCRdb mirrors the immuneACCESS table, restricted to in-frame sequences. Some clones are absent from its copies; in checked studies, under half trace to an unresolved V gene, and the reason for the others is unknown. The sample profile shows almost 750,000 clones; approximately 72% of them were found once. Of the sample, about 1.7% falls within the top ten clones. Specimen: memory CD4+ T cells sorted from blood. The intended sense of this specimen's cell subset or site label: CD45RA-negative fraction. Receptors originate from a woman aged 25 to 39 in good health.

This clone was detected only a few times. The V call is TRBV27, the J call TRBJ1-1, with TRBD1 matching over 8 bases. The CDR3 runs to 18 residues. Germline-derived CDR1 and CDR2 are MNHEY and SMNVEV (reference sequence). With V trimmed by 6 bases and J by 4 bases, 19 bases remained unmatched. CDR3 sequence: CASRLTGDPYPLSTEAFF. CDR3 coding DNA: TGTGCCAGCAGACTGACAGGGGATCCCTACCCGCTGAGCACTGAAGCTTTCTTT.

With regard to this clone: This may be a read error: a much more frequent sequence differs by one nucleotide. This sample also contains other DNA sequences that code for the same CDR3. J is TRBJ1-5 and V is TRBV6-1; 7 positions match TRBD1. The CDR3 sequence is 13 residues long. CDR1 is MNHNS, CDR2 SASEGT, per germline. V trimming: 8 bases; J trimming: 2 bases; junction bases outside the gene matches: 3. The CDR3 spells CASRGQGNQPQHF. CDR3 nucleotide sequence: TGTGCCAGCCGCGGACAGGGCAATCAGCCCCAGCATTTT.

The J gene is TRBJ1-5, the V gene TRBV27; 7 bases fit TRBD1. V gave up 5 bases and J gave up 8 bases; unmatched junction bases: 15. From germline, CDR1 is MNHEY and CDR2 SMNVEV (reference sequence). The CDR3 consists of 16 residues. The CDR3: CASSPNRGRREKPQHF. The CDR3 region has the DNA TGTGCCAGCAGTCCTAACAGGGGAAGGAGGGAAAAGCCCCAGCATTTT.

This clone was seen a handful of times. V usage is TRBV10-1 and J usage is TRBJ1-5; TRBD1 might be the D (6 bases). The CDR3 has 13 amino acids. Germline lookup yields CDR1 WNHNN and CDR2 SYGVQD (reference sequence). Trimming pared 5 bases from V and 4 bases from J, leaving 9 bases between. Here the CDR3 reads CASSRDINQPQHF. DNA for the CDR3: TGCGCCAGCAGTAGGGACATAAATCAGCCCCAGCATTTT.

This rearrangement joins TRBV18 to TRBJ2-1; 7 bases match TRBD2. This CDR3 is 16 amino acids long. Germline V CDR1 and CDR2: KGHSH, LQKENI. V lost 3 bases, J lost 9 bases, and 14 bases stayed unmatched. CDR3 coding DNA: TGTGCCAGCTCACCTGGGACGGGACTAATTATTGGTGAGCAGTTCTTC. Translating gives CASSPGTGLIIGEQFF.

V usage is TRBV11-2 and J usage is TRBJ2-1; D might be TRBD1 (6 bases). V was trimmed by 4 bases and J by 4 bases, leaving 8 bases between them. The V gene's germline CDR1 is SGHAT and CDR2 FQNNGV. The CDR3 has 13 amino acids. CDR3 protein: CASSSQGYNEQFF. The CDR3 nucleotides read TGTGCCAGCAGCTCCCAGGGGTACAATGAGCAGTTCTTC.

This chain connects TRBV12-5 to TRBJ2-1; 7 bases align to TRBD1. The J segment lost 4 bases and the V segment lost 0 bases, leaving 6 bases of the junction unmatched. The CDR3 loop spans 16 amino acids. The germline CDR1 and CDR2 sequences are LGHNT and FRNRAP. The CDR3 nucleotides read TGTGCTAGTGGTTTGGTCGTAGGGGGCGGGTACAATGAGCAGTTCTTC. It encodes CASGLVVGGGYNEQFF.

V and J are TRBV18 and TRBJ1-1, with TRBD1 identical over 8 bases. Trimming removed 5 bases from V and 3 bases from J; junction bases left unmatched: 11. Germline-derived CDR1 and CDR2 are KGHSH and LQKENI. This CDR3 contains 16 residues. CDR3 bases: TGTGCCAGCTCAGTCCGACAGGGGCGGGCGGACACTGAAGCTTTCTTT. Protein: CASSVRQGRADTEAFF.

The chain recombines TRBV6-6 with TRBJ1-3, with 7 nucleotides matching TRBD1. CDR3 size: 15 residues. With 7 bases clipped from V and 4 bases from J, the junction kept 10 bases outside the gene matches. Germline V gene lookup returns CDR1 MNHNY and CDR2 SVGAGI (reference sequence). CDR3 DNA: TGTGCCAGCATCCTAGGGGGCGCGGCGGGAAACACCATATATTTT. Translated: CASILGGAAGNTIYF.

J is TRBJ1-2 and V is TRBV2; the D is unclear. V was trimmed by 5 bases and J by 6 bases, leaving 16 bases between them. The CDR3 is 14 amino acids. Germline CDR1 is SNHLY and CDR2 is FYNNEI. As DNA, the CDR3 is TGTGCCAGCAGTCCCTCCGGGGTCGTTGATGGCTACACCTTC. It encodes CASSPSGVVDGYTF.

The chain uses TRBV5-1 and TRBJ1-5; D is unclear. V lost 0 bases and J 5 bases, leaving 0 bases between the germline ends. Germline V gene sequence: CDR1 SGHRS, CDR2 YFSETQ. This CDR3 comprises 11 residues. The CDR3 DNA reads TGCGCCAGCAGCTTGGATCAGCCCCAGCATTTT. It is translated as CASSLDQPQHF.

This chain connects TRBV5-4 to TRBJ1-2; D unresolved. Germline V gene data show CDR1 as SGHNT and CDR2 as YYREEE (reference sequence). V gave up 2 bases and J gave up 2 bases, with 7 bases separating them. CDR3 size: 13 residues. CDR3 sequence: CASSFEQNYGYTF. DNA of the CDR3: TGTGCCAGCAGCTTTGAGCAGAACTATGGCTACACCTTC.

This rearrangement joins TRBV2 to TRBJ2-7; 14 bases are shared with TRBD2. The V gene end was trimmed by 6 bases and the J gene end by 7 bases; junction bases not matched to a gene: 5. In germline, CDR1 is SNHLY, CDR2 FYNNEI. The CDR3 length is 14 residues. CDR3 DNA sequence: TGTGCCAGCAGGGCCGGGACTAGCGGGAGTGAGCAGTACTTC. Its translation: CASRAGTSGSEQYF.

Note on this clone: Other nucleotide sequences in the sample specify the same CDR3. The CDR3 loop reads CASSLRDSYNEQFF. The CDR3 DNA is TGTGCCAGCAGCTTGAGGGACTCCTACAATGAGCAGTTCTTC. The rearrangement links TRBV7-8 to TRBJ2-1; the D gene is possibly TRBD2 (5 bases). Trimming pared 3 bases from V and 0 bases from J, leaving 6 bases between. The germline CDR1 and CDR2 sequences are SGHVS and FQNEAQ. This CDR3 contains 14 residues.

This rearrangement joins TRBV11-2 to TRBJ2-7; the D gene is possibly TRBD2 (6 bases). The V and J ends lost 5 bases and 0 bases respectively, with 14 bases between them. Germline CDR1 is SGHAT and CDR2 is FQNNGV. This CDR3 region has 15 residues. The CDR3 region is CASSLRSGSSYEQYF. DNA of the CDR3: TGTGCCAGCAGCCTGCGGTCCGGGAGCTCCTACGAGCAGTACTTC.